The T cell receptor beta chain described here comes from a study of PD-1 blockade in classical Hodgkin lymphoma. Study-level findings and limits: Unlike CD8+ TCR diversity, which did not rise significantly by C4D1, CD4+ TCR diversity did. Why the repertoires differ is still unclear, perhaps disease activity or prior therapy. The study found complete responders had baseline diversity similar to newly diagnosed patients.

Following autologous stem cell transplantation, relapse occurred in every patient, and exposure to brentuximab vedotin varied. The V gene's germline CDR1 is SGHRS and CDR2 YFSETQ. The V and J ends lost 4 bases and 6 bases, in that order; junction bases with no gene match: 21. This CDR3 spans 19 amino acids. Generated by immunoSEQ multiplex PCR, the TCRdb table keeps only in-frame clones and is missing some. The table records some 25,000 clones, under 85% of them present only once. In regard to this clone: Its target is unknown.

The origin of this receptor is a human donor with classical Hodgkin lymphoma. Sequencing used peripheral blood mononuclear cells (PBMCs), obtained before the second cycle of nivolumab. The rearrangement links TRBV5-1 to TRBJ1-2, with 10 bases identical to TRBD1. The CDR3 reads CASSPQSGTGASLGHGYTF. The CDR3 DNA reads TGCGCCAGCAGCCCTCAGTCTGGGACAGGGGCGTCTTTGGGTCATGGCTACACCTTC.